Presented here are 8 T cell receptor beta chains from one specimen sequenced in a study of T-cell reconstitution after alpha-beta-depleted transplantation in children (dated by TCRdb to between 2015 and 2016). Receptor libraries were prepared by PCR. The run used an Illumina HiSeq 2500. TCR library preparation used molecular barcoding, with unique molecular identifiers applied to normalize quantification of the TCRbeta repertoire. The public reads were reprocessed in TCRdb via fastp at Q25 and MiXCR, keeping in-frame beta chains. Each entry merges the rows of one CDR3 protein and shows their most common DNA and genes. This sample lists around 300,000 distinct CDR3 sequences; around 9.1% were detected once. Of the sample, 7.5% falls within the top ten clones. The meaning of the sample's treatment or condition label: allogeneic hematopoietic cell transplantation with graft depleted of TCRalphabeta T cells and CD19 B cells.

This specimen consisted of PBMCs, obtained before TCRalphabeta/CD19-depleted stem cell transplant. These receptors were collected from a boy less than two years old with acute myeloid leukemia, due to receive a stem cell transplant.

The table lists this clonotype with many counts. This chain joins TRBV7-9 and TRBJ2-3; D possibly corresponds to TRBD1 (5 bases). Trimming left V 5 bases short and J 4 bases short, with 16 bases between. CDR3 length: 15 amino acids. The V gene's germline CDR1 is SEHNR and CDR2 FQNEAQ (reference sequence). The CDR3 loop reads CASSPQTARADTQYF. DNA for the CDR3: TGTGCCAGCAGCCCTCAGACAGCTAGGGCAGATACGCAGTATTTT.

This clonotype was seen at least ten times. V is TRBV7-9 and J is TRBJ1-1, with D unclear. The CDR3 runs to 12 residues. The germline V gene has CDR1 SEHNR and CDR2 FQNEAQ (reference sequence). The germline V and J ends were trimmed by 6 bases and 2 bases, with 7 bases remaining between them. CDR3 amino acids: CASRGINTEAFF. CDR3 DNA: TGTGCCAGCAGGGGGATTAACACTGAAGCTTTCTTT. Using reference TRBV7-9 and TRBJ1-1 for the parts outside the CDR3, the full variable domain is DTGVSQNPRHKITKRGQNVTFRCDPISEHNRLYWYRQTLGQGPEFLTYFQNEAQLEKSRLLSDRFSAERPKGSFSTLEIQRTEQGDSAMYLCASRGINTEAFFGQGTRLTVV.

In this sample, this clonotype turned up many times. The V gene is TRBV18, the J gene TRBJ2-1; 7 bases line up with TRBD2. This CDR3 has 13 amino acids. Per the germline V gene, CDR1 is KGHSH and CDR2 is LQKENI. Trimming at V came to 5 bases and at J to 6 bases, leaving 4 bases not matched to a gene. The CDR3 region has the DNA TGTGCCAGCTCAGTACTAGCGCGCAATGAGCAGTTCTTC. This encodes CASSVLARNEQFF.

This clonotype was recorded at least ten times. The chain joins TRBV6-5 to TRBJ2-7; TRBD2 matches at 9 bases. The CDR3 is 15 residues long. The V gene end was trimmed by 0 bases and the J gene end by 0 bases; junction bases not matched to a gene: 0. Germline CDR1 and CDR2: MNHEY and SVGAGI. CDR3 residues: CASSYSSGSSYEQYF. The CDR3 DNA is TGTGCCAGCAGTTACTCTAGCGGGAGCTCCTACGAGCAGTACTTC.

Many counts were recorded for this clonotype. The V call is TRBV6-5, the J call TRBJ2-3; D is uncertain. This CDR3 has 15 amino acids. V was cut by 0 bases and J by 9 bases, with 16 bases left in between. Looked up from germline, CDR1 is MNHEY and CDR2 is SVGAGI. As DNA, the CDR3 is TGTGCCAGCAGTTACTCACTCGATATTCGTGGGACGCAGTATTTT. This encodes CASSYSLDIRGTQYF.

This clonotype was recorded at least ten times. The V call is TRBV28, the J call TRBJ1-5; 7 nucleotides agree with TRBD1. This CDR3 is built from 15 residues. Germline V gene lookup returns CDR1 MDHEN and CDR2 SYDVKM. The V and J ends lost 6 bases and 7 bases, in that order; junction bases with no gene match: 12. CDR3 nucleotide sequence: TGTGCCAGCAGGGACGGGCAGGGGGGACGCCAGCCCCAGCATTTT. Amino acid sequence: CASRDGQGGRQPQHF.

This clonotype was observed at least ten times. CDR3 sequence: CATSDLGQGLSTDTQYF. The CDR3 bases are TGTGCCACCAGTGATTTGGGACAGGGCCTCAGCACAGATACGCAGTATTTT. This rearrangement joins TRBV24-1 to TRBJ2-3; TRBD1 matches at 8 bases. J lost 0 bases, V lost 0 bases, and 4 bases had no gene match. CDR1 and CDR2 from the germline V gene are KGHDR and SFDVKD. The CDR3 is 17 amino acids.

This clonotype was seen many times. The chain is built from TRBV18 and TRBJ2-3, with 12 positions matching TRBD1. Germline CDR1 is KGHSH and CDR2 is LQKENI. J gave up 2 bases and V 6 bases, and 15 bases lay outside the gene matches. The CDR3 runs to 19 residues. CDR3 in DNA: TGTGCCAGCTCCCCCGGGACAGGGGGCGGATCACTGACCACAGATACGCAGTATTTT. Its protein is CASSPGTGGGSLTTDTQYF.